This TCR beta chain comes out of a study of T cells in Graves' hyperthyroidism and ophthalmopathy. It was considered stable Graves' hyperthyroidism when ophthalmopathy did not progress within 18 months. Exclusion criteria comprised uncontrolled infection, other autoimmune disease, pregnancy or lactation. Clinicians diagnosed patients from clinical symptoms, serum thyroxine and TRAb, thyroid ultrasound and orbital computed tomography. The CDR3 has 14 residues. V shed 6 bases, J shed 3 bases, and the junction held 5 bases outside the gene matches. Germline CDR1 MNHEY, CDR2 SVGEGT. Researchers took RNA transcripts and amplified the TCR beta CDR3 regions from them. In the first-round RT-PCR of the TCR CDR3, the HTBI primer set was used. TCRdb reprocessed the multiplex PCR reads via MiXCR and lists one record per CDR3 protein. The sample lists hundreds of thousands of distinct CDR3 sequences, around 14% seen once, with 9.2% in the top ten.

Findings and caveats of the study: Most clonotypes expanded in the thyroid (above 0.001) were also present in blood.

This clonotype has ten or more counts. Its matching antigen is unknown. Specimen: blood. V is TRBV6-2 or TRBV6-3 and J is TRBJ1-5; TRBD1 matches at 7 bases. This TCR was sampled from a woman aged 18-29 years with Graves' hyperthyroidism. This chain's CDR3 is CASSQTGTNQPQHF. In DNA, the CDR3 is TGTGCCAGCAGCCAGACAGGGACCAATCAGCCCCAGCATTTT.